This T cell receptor beta chain was documented in a study of radiotherapy plus CTLA-4 blockade in lung cancer. Study-level information: Objective response was observed in around a sixth of patients, and disease control in approximately 30%.

With regard to this clone: Its antigen is as yet unknown.

CTLA-4 blockade using ipilimumab, together with focal radiation, was received by patients with chemo-refractory metastatic non-small-cell lung cancer. General study results and limits: Tumor-origin TCR clones grew in blood after radiotherapy plus ipilimumab. Strongest reported response predictors: early blood clone changes and post-radiation interferon-beta.

The V gene's germline CDR1 is GTSNPN and CDR2 SVGIG (reference sequence). CDR3 size: 11 residues. Trimming took off 4 bases at V and 6 bases at J, with 9 bases between the two ends. Only in-frame clones appear in the TCRdb table, and some are missing; sequencing was by immunoSEQ multiplex PCR. This sample has 45,000 to 60,000 clones, with 60% to 80% found just once. This specimen was peripheral blood, taken from a patient treated with radiotherapy plus ipilimumab. This sequence joins TRBV30 and TRBJ2-5; D unclear. This sequence originates from a human donor with non-small cell lung cancer whose response to radiotherapy plus ipilimumab could not be evaluated. In nucleotides, the CDR3 is TGTGCCTGGACTGGGCGACAGACCCAGTACTTC. Protein: CAWTGRQTQYF.